These 23 T cell receptor beta chains were sequenced from one sample in a study of early T cells in non-severe SARS-CoV-2 infection. MiXCR, run by TCRdb on the 5' RACE reads, gives a single entry per CDR3 protein. The table has around 52,000 distinct CDR3 sequences, 11% seen once. The sample consisted of whole blood. These receptors were collected from an adult who was a healthcare worker with PCR-confirmed SARS-CoV-2 infection or an uninfected control (not recorded which).

This rearrangement joins TRBV7-2 to TRBJ1-2; a weak D match, TRBD1 (6 bases). Germline V gives CDR1 SGHTA, CDR2 FQGNSA. V lost 4 bases to trimming and J lost 7 bases, with 13 bases between them. CDR3 length: 13 amino acids. CDR3 in amino acids: CASSYTGTPGYTF. For the CDR3, the DNA is TGTGCCAGCAGCTACACAGGGACGCCTGGCTACACCTTC.

This clonotype was picked up a small number of times. V usage is TRBV7-8 and J usage is TRBJ2-3; 9 nucleotides agree with TRBD1. V was pared by 0 bases and J by 11 bases, with 9 bases of the junction left unmatched. CDR1 is SGHVS and CDR2 is FQNEAQ in the germline V gene. The CDR3 covers 15 residues. The DNA of the CDR3 is TGTGCCAGCAGCTTAGCGGGGGGACAGGGAAGGTGGCAGTATTTT. The encoded protein is CASSLAGGQGRWQYF.

The sample holds many counts of this clonotype. V and J are TRBV28 and TRBJ1-5; possibly TRBD1 for D (5 bases). The CDR3 sequence is 12 residues long. From germline, CDR1 is MDHEN and CDR2 SYDVKM. The V end was cut by 10 bases, the J end by 7 bases, with 14 bases between. The CDR3 DNA is TGTGCCACCGGGGGGGTGCGACAGCCCCAGCATTTT. It yields the protein CATGGVRQPQHF.

This clonotype was counted only a few times. The rearrangement links TRBV7-3 to TRBJ2-5; D possibly corresponds to TRBD2 (5 bases). CDR3 length: 13 residues. Trimming pared 5 bases from V and 3 bases from J, leaving 10 bases between. CDR1 and CDR2 from the germline V gene are SGHTA and FQGTGA. CDR3 DNA sequence: TGTGCCAGCAGCCCGACTAAAGAAGAGACCCAGTACTTC. It is translated as CASSPTKEETQYF.

This chain links TRBV28 with TRBJ2-7, with D possibly matching TRBD1 (5 bases). V lost 4 bases to trimming and J lost 4 bases, with 23 bases between them. The CDR3 is 17 amino acids. Germline-derived CDR1 and CDR2 are MDHEN and SYDVKM. The CDR3 nucleotides read TGTGCCAGCAGTTCGCCCCAGGGCCGGAGAGCAGTATACGAGCAGTACTTC. This codes for CASSSPQGRRAVYEQYF.

The V gene is TRBV19, the J gene TRBJ2-7, with 10 bases identical to TRBD2. V lost 5 bases to trimming and J lost 3 bases; unmatched junction nucleotides: 7. CDR1 is LNHDA and CDR2 is SQIVND in the germline V gene (reference sequence). This CDR3 contains 15 residues. This chain's CDR3 is CASSERLAGYYEQYF. For the CDR3, the DNA is TGTGCCAGTAGTGAAAGACTAGCGGGTTACTACGAGCAGTACTTC.

This clonotype was recorded at least ten times. The chain employs TRBV10-2 and TRBJ1-1; D may be TRBD1 (5 bases). The length of the CDR3 is 14 residues. V dropped 6 bases and J dropped 4 bases, with 15 bases sitting between them. The germline V gene encodes CDR1 WSHSY and CDR2 SAAADI. CDR3 protein: CASRAAGGGTEAFF. In DNA, the CDR3 is TGCGCCAGCAGGGCAGCCGGGGGGGGCACTGAAGCTTTCTTT.

V usage is TRBV5-1 and J usage is TRBJ2-3; D unresolved. This CDR3 spans 13 amino acids. V was cut by 0 bases and J by 3 bases, with 5 bases left in between. The germline CDR1 and CDR2 sequences are SGHRS and YFSETQ. CDR3 protein: CASSLDLTDTQYF. The CDR3 DNA sequence: TGCGCCAGCAGCTTGGACCTGACAGATACGCAGTATTTT.

At least ten counts were recorded for this clonotype. V gene TRBV7-2 combines with J gene TRBJ2-1; a weak D match, TRBD2 (6 bases). V was pared by 5 bases and J by 7 bases, with 9 bases between. Germline CDR1 reads SGHTA; CDR2 reads FQGNSA. The CDR3 is 12 amino acids. For the CDR3, the DNA is TGTGCCAGCAGCCGACTAGAAAATGAGCAGTTCTTC. Residues: CASSRLENEQFF.

The V and J genes are TRBV3-1 and TRBJ1-2; D is uncertain. In germline, CDR1 is LGHDT, CDR2 YNNKEL (reference sequence). The CDR3 runs 15 residues. V lost 1 base to trimming and J lost 6 bases, with 15 bases between them. The CDR3 nucleotides are TGTGCCAGCAGCCAAGCCGGGAGCCGTGGGCATGGCTACACCTTC. Protein product: CASSQAGSRGHGYTF.

This clonotype was seen repeatedly, ten times or more. V gene TRBV20-1 combines with J gene TRBJ1-5; possible D gene TRBD1, 5 bases. CDR3 length: 15 residues. CDR1 is DFQATT, CDR2 SNEGSKA, per germline (reference sequence). V lost 1 base and J 3 bases, leaving 13 bases between the germline ends. The chain's CDR3 is CSARVGLENNQPQHF. For the CDR3, the DNA is TGCAGTGCTAGAGTGGGACTGGAGAACAATCAGCCCCAGCATTTT.

This clonotype was counted a few times. The rearrangement uses TRBV14 and TRBJ2-2; the D call may be TRBD1 or TRBD2 (5 bases each). The germline CDR1 and CDR2 sequences are SGHDN and FVKESK. V was trimmed by 0 bases and J by 4 bases, leaving 9 bases between them. There are 15 residues in the CDR3. The CDR3 region is CASSQDLGVTGELFF. The CDR3 DNA is TGTGCCAGCAGCCAAGATTTGGGGGTCACCGGGGAGCTGTTTTTT.

The chain couples TRBV10-2 to TRBJ1-6; the match to TRBD1 covers 7 bases. Per the germline V gene, CDR1 is WSHSY and CDR2 is SAAADI. This CDR3 has 14 residues. Trimming cost V 7 bases and J 5 bases; bases outside gene matches: 5. The CDR3 loop reads CASTPTGDNSPLHF. CDR3 DNA sequence: TGCGCCAGCACCCCCACAGGGGATAATTCACCCCTCCACTTT.

The chain has TRBV19 and TRBJ2-4, with 8 bases fitting TRBD1. The CDR3 is 14 residues long. Germline V CDR1 and CDR2: LNHDA, SQIVND (reference sequence). The V and J ends lost 4 bases and 5 bases, in that order; junction bases with no gene match: 4. CDR3 DNA sequence: TGTGCCAGTAGTAGACAGGGGAGCCAAAACATTCAGTACTTC. This codes for CASSRQGSQNIQYF.

CDR3 DNA: TGTGCCAGCAGCCGGTTGGGGGGGCGCTACGAGCAGTACTTC. Translating gives CASSRLGGRYEQYF. V gene TRBV6-6 combines with J gene TRBJ2-7, with D possibly TRBD2 on 7 matching bases. The CDR3 is made up of 14 amino acids. Trimming stripped 6 bases from V and 3 bases from J, with 15 bases between. In germline, CDR1 is MNHNY, CDR2 SVGAGI (reference sequence).

V gene TRBV5-1 combines with J gene TRBJ1-4, with D possibly being TRBD1 (5 bases). CDR1 is SGHRS and CDR2 is YFSETQ in the germline V gene. Trimming cost V 2 bases and J 7 bases, with 18 bases left between them. This CDR3 spans 16 amino acids. The CDR3 region is CASSFGGGLAPEKLFF. The CDR3 DNA reads TGCGCCAGCAGCTTCGGCGGGGGACTCGCGCCTGAAAAACTGTTTTTT.

The J gene is TRBJ2-7, the V gene TRBV20-1; 9 bases match TRBD2. With 2 bases clipped from V and 6 bases from J, the junction kept 8 bases outside the gene matches. The germline CDR1 and CDR2 sequences are DFQATT and SNEGSKA (reference sequence). This CDR3 region has 14 residues. The CDR3 loop reads CSARHPGLATEQYF. As DNA, the CDR3 is TGCAGTGCTAGACACCCTGGACTAGCGACCGAGCAGTACTTC.

This chain joins TRBV28 and TRBJ2-3; weak D call: TRBD2 (6 bases). The CDR3 length is 15 residues. CDR1 and CDR2 from the germline V gene are MDHEN and SYDVKM. V lost 3 bases to trimming and J lost 0 bases, with 10 bases between them. The CDR3 DNA follows: TGTGCCAGCAGTTTCGCGGGGATGAGCACAGATACGCAGTATTTT. It translates to CASSFAGMSTDTQYF.

This clonotype came up many times. This chain joins TRBV12-3 or TRBV12-4 and TRBJ1-5; weak D call: TRBD1 (5 bases). The length of the CDR3 is 14 residues. Trimming left V 5 bases short and J 7 bases short, with 15 bases between. CDR3 in DNA: TGTGCCAGCAGTCCGATCGGGGGTAAACAGCCCCAGCATTTT. It codes for CASSPIGGKQPQHF.

This clonotype has a count of ten or more. V gene TRBV7-9 combines with J gene TRBJ2-1; D may be TRBD1 (5 bases). The CDR3 covers 17 residues. Germline loops: CDR1 SEHNR, CDR2 FQNEAQ (reference sequence). V was clipped by 0 bases and J by 0 bases, with 12 bases between them. In DNA form, the CDR3 reads TGTGCCAGCAGCTTAGCGGGGCTACTCCACTCCTACAATGAGCAGTTCTTC. Its protein product is CASSLAGLLHSYNEQFF.

This chain joins TRBV28 and TRBJ1-5; D not resolved. Per germline, CDR1 MDHEN and CDR2 SYDVKM. Trimming pared 6 bases from V and 4 bases from J, leaving 13 bases between. The length of the CDR3 is 14 residues. The CDR3 nucleotides read TGTGCCAGCAGCAGCCCAGGACGGAATCAGCCCCAGCATTTT. Translated: CASSSPGRNQPQHF.

This clonotype qualifies as medium-sized. V is TRBV5-6 and J is TRBJ2-6, with TRBD2 as a possible D gene (6 bases). Trimming pared 4 bases from V and 2 bases from J, leaving 10 bases between. The germline V gene encodes CDR1 SGHDT and CDR2 YYEEEE. The CDR3 is made up of 15 amino acids. This CDR3 reads CASSQGLPGANVLTF. The CDR3 nucleotides read TGTGCCAGCAGCCAGGGACTTCCTGGGGCCAACGTCCTGACTTTC.

This clonotype has just a few counts. V is TRBV11-2 and J is TRBJ1-1; D remains unclear. V shed 5 bases and J shed 3 bases, with 10 bases lying between them. This CDR3 contains 13 residues. Germline CDR1 SGHAT, CDR2 FQNNGV. The CDR3 reads CASSVEVDTEAFF. The CDR3 nucleotides are TGTGCCAGCAGCGTGGAGGTGGACACTGAAGCTTTCTTT. The full variable domain, rest sourced from reference TRBV11-2 and TRBJ1-1, is EAGVAQSPRYKIIEKRQSVAFWCNPISGHATLYWYQQILGQGPKLLIQFQNNGVVDDSQLPKDRFSAERLKGVDSTLKIQPAKLEDSAVYLCASSVEVDTEAFFGQGTRLTVV.